The present T cell receptor beta chain was sequenced within a study of spatial heterogeneity in lung cancer. In germline, CDR1 is MDHEN, CDR2 SYDVKM. This CDR3 has 13 residues. V shed 6 bases and J 5 bases; nucleotides not matched to a gene: 7. Points from the study as a whole: How many expanded intratumoral alpha and beta TCRs were present tracked the tumor mutation count, which was a count of nonsynonymous mutations. Alpha and beta chain coverage of tumor T cells was estimated at about 7.5% and 12%, respectively.

On this clonotype itself: The antigen is undetermined.

TCRdb re-called the 5' RACE reads with MiXCR, one entry per CDR3 protein. Among 750 to 850 distinct CDR3 sequences listed, approximately 15% were seen once. Indicated time point: sample taken at primary tumor resection. Researchers sequenced whole RNA taken from tumor, nontumor lung or frozen PBMC without sorting. The V and J genes are TRBV28 and TRBJ2-7, with 7 bases lining up with TRBD1. The specimen comprised lung tumor tissue, sampled at surgery. The sequence derives from a male donor with early-stage non-small cell lung cancer. The DNA of the CDR3 is TGTGCCAGCAGAACAGGGACAGCCCACGAGCAGTACTTC. Translating gives CASRTGTAHEQYF.